The 4 T cell receptor beta chains presented below share a single source sample, sequenced in a study of blood T cells in healthy people across ages. PCR was performed a second time for about 7 to 12 cycles using a sample-barcoded 5' primer and a J-beta primer mix. TCRdb analysed the 5' RACE reads with MiXCR anew, one entry per CDR3 protein. The data show just under 900,000 distinct CDR3 sequences, about 28% seen once. The sample comprised blood. These receptors were collected from a woman aged 80 or older in good health.

This clonotype was observed at least ten times. This sequence joins TRBV10-2 and TRBJ2-7, with D possibly matching TRBD1 (5 bases). Trimming left V 9 bases short and J 0 bases short, with 9 bases between. The CDR3 sequence is 12 residues long. The germline gives CDR1 WSHSY, CDR2 SAAADI. CDR3 sequence: CASRQSSYEQYF. In DNA form, the CDR3 reads TGCGCCAGTCGACAGAGCTCCTACGAGCAGTACTTC.

This clonotype was seen ten or more times. The rearrangement uses TRBV6-1 and TRBJ2-5; maybe TRBD1 (6 bases). Germline values: CDR1 MNHNS, CDR2 SASEGT. V was cut by 3 bases and J by 5 bases, with 13 bases left in between. The CDR3 runs 14 residues. For the CDR3, the DNA is TGTGCCAGCAGTGATTACAGGGTTGGGGAGACCCAGTACTTC. As protein: CASSDYRVGETQYF.

Turning to this clonotype: Sequence at one end of the junction differs from germline and may be a read error. J is TRBJ1-5 and V is TRBV10-3; D call uncertain. Germline CDR1 reads ENHRY; CDR2 reads SYGVKD. This CDR3 is built from 14 residues. DNA for the CDR3: TGTGCCACCAGTGAGGCCGGGTCCAATCAGCCCCAGCATTTT. Amino acid sequence: CATSEAGSNQPQHF.

With respect to this clonotype: A much larger clone differs by one base, so this may be a read error. The chain recombines TRBV5-5 with TRBJ1-4; D uncertain. The germline V gene encodes CDR1 SGHKS and CDR2 YYEKEE (reference sequence). This CDR3 region has 14 residues. The CDR3 sequence: CVSSPQGRDEKLFF. As DNA, the CDR3 is TGTGTCAGCAGCCCACAAGGACGGGATGAAAAACTGTTTTTT. Full variable domain (remainder filled in from reference TRBV5-5 and TRBJ1-4): DAGVTQSPTHLIKTRGQQVTLRCSPISGHKSVSWYQQVLGQGPQFIFQYYEKEERGRGNFPDRFSARQFPNYSSELNVNALLLGDSALYLCVSSPQGRDEKLFFGSGTQLSVL.